The 24 T cell receptor beta chains given below trace back to one sample, sequenced in a study of shared clonotypes between healthy human individuals. TCRdb's table, derived via immunoSEQ multiplex PCR, lists solely in-frame clones and lacks some. Of a few million clones listed, about nine tenths are singletons. Sequencing input: naive CD4+ T cells from PBMCs. Regarding subset: CD45RA+ positively selected. All receptors come from a man aged 18 to 30 in good health. Some clones in this sample may be carry-over from other donors' samples.

Worth noting for this clone: This specimen includes other DNA sequences encoding the same CDR3. The V call is TRBV28, the J call TRBJ2-1; D may match TRBD1 or TRBD2 (5 bases each). V was pared by 2 bases and J by 0 bases, with 8 bases between. Per the germline V gene, CDR1 is MDHEN and CDR2 is SYDVKM. The CDR3 covers 15 residues. The CDR3 region is CASSLGGRSYNEQFF. DNA of the CDR3: TGTGCCAGCAGTTTAGGGGGTCGCTCCTACAATGAGCAGTTCTTC.

This sequence joins TRBV5-1 and TRBJ2-1; D is unclear. The germline gives CDR1 SGHRS, CDR2 YFSETQ. V was trimmed by 0 bases and J by 4 bases, leaving 11 bases between them. The CDR3 length is 15 residues. The CDR3 nucleotides are TGCGCCAGCAGCTTGGCCCAGAGCCTTTACAATGAGCAGTTCTTC. Protein product: CASSLAQSLYNEQFF.

CDR3 protein: CASTTTGELFF. As DNA, the CDR3 is TGTGCCAGCACCACTACCGGGGAGCTGTTTTTT. This chain links TRBV28 with TRBJ2-2; D remains ambiguous. The CDR3 is 11 residues long. V was pared by 7 bases and J by 5 bases, with 5 bases between. Germline V gene data show CDR1 as MDHEN and CDR2 as SYDVKM.

This clone appeared a few times. Other DNA sequences in the sample encode the same CDR3. This rearrangement joins TRBV5-1 to TRBJ2-1; unclear D gene. V lost 0 bases and J 4 bases, leaving 5 bases between the germline ends. Germline V gene data show CDR1 as SGHRS and CDR2 as YFSETQ. This CDR3 has 13 residues. The DNA of the CDR3 is TGCGCCAGCAGCTTGGGGACGTACAATGAGCAGTTCTTC. Protein product: CASSLGTYNEQFF.

This clone was detected once. This rearrangement joins TRBV6-7 to TRBJ1-4; D is possibly TRBD1 (6 bases). Being an ORF, TRBV6-7 has a function that is uncertain. This CDR3 has 16 residues. Between the trimmed V and J ends, which lost 0 bases and 7 bases, there was a span of 15 bases. DNA of the CDR3: TGTGCCAGCAGTTACTCGATCCAAGGGGGAATTGAAAAACTGTTTTTT. This codes for CASSYSIQGGIEKLFF.

The chain joins TRBV18 to TRBJ2-7, with D maybe TRBD2 (6 bases). With 6 bases removed from V and 6 bases from J, the gap between germline ends came to 18 bases. Germline values: CDR1 KGHSH, CDR2 LQKENI. CDR3 length: 14 amino acids. The CDR3 sequence is CASSRPGGSIEQYF. The CDR3 DNA is TGTGCCAGCTCCCGGCCCGGAGGGAGTATCGAGCAGTACTTC. The complete variable domain, with remaining parts taken from reference TRBV18 and TRBJ2-7, reads NAGVMQNPRHLVRRRGQEARLRCSPMKGHSHVYWYRQLPEEGLKFMVYLQKENIIDESGMPKERFSAEFPKEGPSILRIQQVVRGDSAAYFCASSRPGGSIEQYFGPGTRLTVT.

Points on this clone: The same CDR3 is also encoded by other DNA sequences in this sample. This sequence joins TRBV7-2 and TRBJ2-2; perhaps TRBD2 as D (6 bases). The germline V and J ends were trimmed by 4 bases and 1 base, with 10 bases remaining between them. This CDR3 is built from 15 residues. The germline gives CDR1 SGHTA, CDR2 FQGNSA. The CDR3 DNA is TGTGCCAGCAGCTCGGGACTGCTGAACACCGGGGAGCTGTTTTTT. Translating gives CASSSGLLNTGELFF.

The chain carries TRBV7-8 and TRBJ2-1; TRBD1 or TRBD2 may be the D gene (5 bases each). Germline V CDR1 and CDR2: SGHVS, FQNEAQ. Trimming left V 3 bases short and J 4 bases short, with 13 bases between. The CDR3 has 15 amino acids. CDR3 protein: CASSLTRDGYNEQFF. The CDR3 DNA reads TGTGCCAGCAGCTTGACCCGGGACGGGTACAATGAGCAGTTCTTC.

The chain employs TRBV5-4 and TRBJ1-1; the D is unclear. With 0 bases removed from V and 5 bases from J, the gap between germline ends came to 8 bases. CDR1 is SGHNT and CDR2 is YYREEE in the germline V gene (reference sequence). The CDR3 is 13 amino acids. This CDR3 is CASSLALGTEAFF. CDR3 coding DNA: TGTGCCAGCAGCTTGGCCCTAGGAACTGAAGCTTTCTTT.

This chain links TRBV4-1 with TRBJ2-5, with 12 bases matching TRBD1. The germline CDR1 and CDR2 sequences are MGHRA and YSYEKL. CDR3 size: 19 residues. The V segment lost 5 bases and the J segment 5 bases; nucleotides outside the gene matches: 18. CDR3 region: CASSYRFQRDRGLFETQYF. The CDR3 coding sequence is TGCGCCAGCAGCTATAGGTTTCAGAGGGACAGGGGGCTCTTCGAGACCCAGTACTTC.

Written as DNA, the CDR3 is TGCAGCGTTGGGGCAGGCACCCCCGTTACTGAAGCTTTCTTT. The encoded protein is CSVGAGTPVTEAFF. This chain joins TRBV29-1 and TRBJ1-1; D not certain. Per germline, CDR1 SQVTM and CDR2 ANQGSEA. The V end lost 4 bases, the J end lost 5 bases, and 17 bases lay between the germline ends. The CDR3 is made up of 14 amino acids.

V and J are TRBV19 and TRBJ2-3, with 15 bases that match TRBD2. The CDR3 extends over 15 amino acids. J gave up 5 bases and V 5 bases, and 2 bases lay outside the gene matches. Germline-derived CDR1 and CDR2 are LNHDA and SQIVND (reference sequence). The CDR3 reads CASSGLAGGLDTQYF. Here the CDR3 DNA reads TGTGCCAGTAGTGGACTAGCGGGAGGGCTAGATACGCAGTATTTT.

This clone was seen a handful of times. Other DNA sequences in this sample translate to the same CDR3. The genes are TRBV7-3 and TRBJ2-2; 7 nucleotides agree with TRBD2. J lost 0 bases, V lost 2 bases, and 0 bases had no gene match. Germline lookup yields CDR1 SGHTA and CDR2 FQGTGA. This CDR3 contains 15 residues. CDR3 in amino acids: CASSLAGANTGELFF. DNA of the CDR3: TGTGCCAGCAGCTTAGCGGGAGCGAACACCGGGGAGCTGTTTTTT. Looking up the rest from reference TRBV7-3 and TRBJ2-2 gives the full variable domain: GAGVSQTPSNKVTEKGKYVELRCDPISGHTALYWYRQSLGQGPEFLIYFQGTGAADDSGLPNDRFFAVRPEGSVSTLKIQRTERGDSAVYLCASSLAGANTGELFFGEGSRLTVL.

The rearrangement joins TRBV10-2 to TRBJ2-2; 9 positions agree with TRBD1. From germline, CDR1 is WSHSY and CDR2 SAAADI. Germline trimming cut 8 bases from V and 5 bases from J; bases unmatched to any gene: 6. This CDR3 comprises 14 residues. The CDR3 region has the DNA TGCGCCAGCTCGGGACAGGGTATTACCGGGGAGCTGTTTTTT. Amino acid sequence: CASSGQGITGELFF.

The rearrangement links TRBV18 to TRBJ2-2; D is unresolved. V gave up 8 bases and J gave up 0 bases, with 7 bases separating them. CDR1 KGHSH and CDR2 LQKENI come from the germline V gene. The CDR3 consists of 13 residues. CDR3 bases: TGTGCCAGCCTGGGGACGAACACCGGGGAGCTGTTTTTT. It specifies CASLGTNTGELFF.

The gene calls are TRBV5-1 and TRBJ1-6, with D unresolved. Per germline, CDR1 SGHRS and CDR2 YFSETQ. The CDR3 spans 14 residues. Trimming took off 2 bases at V and 5 bases at J, with 8 bases between the two ends. This CDR3 reads CASSFLRDNSPLHF. The CDR3 nucleotides are TGCGCCAGCAGCTTCCTAAGGGATAATTCACCCCTCCACTTT.

The chain is built from TRBV7-2 and TRBJ1-1; weak D call: TRBD1 (5 bases). Trimming took 1 base from V and 8 from J, leaving 14 bases between them. The CDR3 extends over 14 amino acids. Looked up from germline, CDR1 is SGHTA and CDR2 is FQGNSA. Here the CDR3 DNA reads TGTGCCAGCAGCTTAGGAGGGGTCAGACGGGAAGCTTTCTTT. As protein: CASSLGGVRREAFF.

The chain combines TRBV19 with TRBJ2-1, with 12 bases matching TRBD1. Germline V gene sequence: CDR1 LNHDA, CDR2 SQIVND (reference sequence). After removal of 5 bases from V and 7 bases from J, the junction contained 6 bases not matched to a gene. The CDR3 length is 15 residues. The CDR3 DNA sequence: TGTGCCAGTAGTTATAGGGACAGGGGGCAGAATGAGCAGTTCTTC. This translates into CASSYRDRGQNEQFF.

This clone was recorded only once. This rearrangement joins TRBV7-8 to TRBJ1-1, with unresolved D. Germline CDR1 is SGHVS and CDR2 is FQNEAQ. The CDR3 loop spans 14 amino acids. Trimming stripped 1 base from V and 1 base from J, with 7 bases between. The CDR3 region is CASSLDTKNTEAFF. The CDR3 nucleotides read TGTGCCAGCAGCTTAGACACCAAGAACACTGAAGCTTTCTTT.

This sequence joins TRBV10-1 and TRBJ2-3; D might be TRBD2 (5 bases). The ends were cut back, 2 bases at V and 5 bases at J, with 14 bases in the middle. In germline, CDR1 is WNHNN, CDR2 SYGVQD (reference sequence). CDR3 length: 15 residues. CDR3 loop: CASSEVGAEGDTQYF. The CDR3 nucleotides read TGCGCCAGCAGTGAGGTGGGAGCGGAAGGAGATACGCAGTATTTT.

The V gene is TRBV25-1, the J gene TRBJ1-1; D remains ambiguous. The CDR3 is 15 residues long. In germline, CDR1 is MGHDK, CDR2 SYGVNS. Between the trimmed V and J ends, which lost 11 bases and 0 bases, there was a span of 19 bases. CDR3 coding DNA: TGTGCCGGAAGGGATAGGCGGCAGATGAACACTGAAGCTTTCTTT. Its translation is CAGRDRRQMNTEAFF.

The V and J genes are TRBV2 and TRBJ1-5, with unresolved D. Germline V lookup: CDR1 SNHLY, CDR2 FYNNEI. The CDR3 is made up of 15 amino acids. Trimming stripped 0 bases from V and 5 bases from J, with 11 bases between. CDR3 nucleotide sequence: TGTGCCAGCAGTGAAGCCGGGAGTCGGGATCAGCCCCAGCATTTT. Encoded protein: CASSEAGSRDQPQHF.

This chain connects TRBV6-5 to TRBJ2-7; D unclear. This CDR3 has 13 residues. Trimming took off 0 bases at V and 6 bases at J, with 9 bases between the two ends. Germline CDR1 is MNHEY and CDR2 is SVGAGI. The CDR3 DNA is TGTGCCAGCAGTTACTCGATTCGGACCGAGCAGTACTTC. Its translation: CASSYSIRTEQYF.

This clone was picked up one time. This sample also contains other DNA sequences that code for the same CDR3. The chain links TRBV14 to TRBJ1-2; 8 positions agree with TRBD1. The CDR3 length is 13 residues. In germline, CDR1 is SGHDN, CDR2 FVKESK. V shed 5 bases, J shed 5 bases, and the junction held 4 bases outside the gene matches. Written as DNA, the CDR3 is TGTGCCAGCAGCTTAGGACAGGGATATGGCTACACCTTC. Protein product: CASSLGQGYGYTF.